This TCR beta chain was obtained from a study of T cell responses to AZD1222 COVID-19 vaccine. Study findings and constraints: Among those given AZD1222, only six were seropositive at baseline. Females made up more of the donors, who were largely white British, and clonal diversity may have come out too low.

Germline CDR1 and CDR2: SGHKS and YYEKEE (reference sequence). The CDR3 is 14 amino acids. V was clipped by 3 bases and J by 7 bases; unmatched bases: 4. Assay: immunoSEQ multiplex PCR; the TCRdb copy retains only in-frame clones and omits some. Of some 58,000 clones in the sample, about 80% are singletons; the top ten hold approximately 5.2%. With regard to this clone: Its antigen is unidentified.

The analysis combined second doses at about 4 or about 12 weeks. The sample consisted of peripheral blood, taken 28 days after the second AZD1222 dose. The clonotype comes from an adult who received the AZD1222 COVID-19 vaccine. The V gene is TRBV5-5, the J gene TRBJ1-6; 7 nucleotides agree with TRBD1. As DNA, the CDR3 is TGTGCCAGCAGCTCCGGGACAGAAAATTCACCCCTCCACTTT. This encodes CASSSGTENSPLHF.